The 26 T cell receptor beta chains below come from one sample, sequenced in a study of CD8 T cells in ankylosing spondylitis (dated by TCRdb to about 2017). No antigens are known for them. Preparation of the library involved 5' RACE. The instrument was an Illumina HiSeq 2500. In TCRdb, the public reads were trimmed at Q25 with fastp and aligned with MiXCR, with productive beta chains retained. Rows with a matching CDR3 protein are joined into one entry that keeps the most common DNA and genes. The sample table contains almost 400,000 distinct CDR3 sequences; only one count was recorded for under 25% of them. The leading ten clones occupy about 16% of the sample. Overall study results and their limits: Blood from ankylosing spondylitis patients appeared to be characterized by a TCR beta motif made up of fewer than ten highly homologous amino acid variants.

The specimen sequenced was blood, either unsorted or a sorted T cell fraction (not recorded which). The receptors were gathered from a male donor with ankylosing spondylitis.

In its sample, this clonotype was seen a few times. This rearrangement joins TRBV12-3 or TRBV12-4 to TRBJ2-3, with D perhaps matching TRBD2 (7 bases). The ends were cut back, 4 bases at V and 0 bases at J, with 17 bases in the middle. The CDR3 is 17 amino acids. CDR3: CASSYKGGSSSTDTQYF. In DNA, the CDR3 is TGTGCCAGCAGTTATAAGGGGGGGAGTTCTAGCACAGATACGCAGTATTTT.

Ten or more counts support this clonotype. This chain uses TRBV29-1 with TRBJ2-1, with a tentative D call TRBD2 (6 bases). The germline V gene has CDR1 SQVTM and CDR2 ANQGSEA. V lost 3 bases, J lost 5 bases, and 11 bases lay in between. The CDR3 totals 13 residues. CDR3: CSVEGEADNEQFF. CDR3 DNA sequence: TGCAGCGTTGAGGGGGAGGCTGACAATGAGCAGTTCTTC.

This chain uses TRBV4-2 with TRBJ1-5; D might be TRBD1 (5 bases). Looked up from germline, CDR1 is LGHNA and CDR2 is YNFKEQ. Trimming stripped 2 bases from V and 6 bases from J, with 11 bases between. There are 14 residues in the CDR3. CDR3 in DNA: TGTGCCAGCAGCCAATTCCAGGGTAGTCAGCCCCAGCATTTT. It translates to CASSQFQGSQPQHF.

This rearrangement joins TRBV7-3 to TRBJ1-3; no reliable D call. Trimming cost V 3 bases and J 1 base, with 13 bases left between them. Germline V gene sequence: CDR1 SGHTA, CDR2 FQGTGA. The CDR3 is made up of 16 amino acids. This chain's CDR3 is CASSFGPPGSGNTIYF. The CDR3 DNA reads TGTGCCAGCAGCTTCGGCCCTCCGGGATCTGGAAACACCATATATTTT. Full variable domain (missing parts from reference TRBV7-3 and TRBJ1-3): GAGVSQTPSNKVTEKGKYVELRCDPISGHTALYWYRQSLGQGPEFLIYFQGTGAADDSGLPNDRFFAVRPEGSVSTLKIQRTERGDSAVYLCASSFGPPGSGNTIYFGEGSWLTVV.

The chain links TRBV5-1 to TRBJ1-1; TRBD1 is a possible D gene (5 bases). Trimming took off 4 bases at V and 4 bases at J, with 20 bases between the two ends. This CDR3 contains 16 residues. In germline, CDR1 is SGHRS, CDR2 YFSETQ. DNA for the CDR3: TGCGCCAGCAGCCGCGTACCATGGACCGGGACCACTGAAGCTTTCTTT. Its protein product is CASSRVPWTGTTEAFF.

This clonotype was seen more than once but under ten times. This chain connects TRBV11-2 to TRBJ1-4; a weak D match, TRBD1 (6 bases). Trimming stripped 5 bases from V and 0 bases from J, with 13 bases between. The CDR3 has 16 amino acids. CDR1 and CDR2 (germline): SGHAT, FQNNGV. This CDR3 is CASSLGQGSTNEKLFF. The CDR3 bases are TGTGCCAGCAGCCTGGGCCAGGGGTCAACTAATGAAAAACTGTTTTTT.

V usage is TRBV20-1 and J usage is TRBJ2-7; 8 bases are shared with TRBD2. The CDR3 consists of 15 residues. Germline values: CDR1 DFQATT, CDR2 SNEGSKA (reference sequence). Unmatched junction bases numbered 15, after V lost 5 bases and J lost 6 bases. The CDR3, as DNA: TGCAGTGCTCCCTTCCCACTAGCGGTAAATCGCGAGCAGTACTTC. Its protein is CSAPFPLAVNREQYF.

This chain joins TRBV4-3 and TRBJ2-4; TRBD1 matches 7 bases. The CDR3 covers 15 residues. Germline V lookup: CDR1 LGHNA, CDR2 YSLEER. The V and J ends lost 0 bases and 8 bases, in that order; junction bases with no gene match: 7. The CDR3 protein is CASSQENRQGDIQYF. CDR3 bases: TGCGCCAGCAGCCAAGAAAACAGGCAGGGGGACATTCAGTACTTC.

This chain joins TRBV20-1 and TRBJ2-7, with D tentatively TRBD1 (6 bases). Between the trimmed V and J ends, which lost 6 bases and 3 bases, there was a span of 18 bases. The CDR3 sequence is 14 residues long. In germline, CDR1 is DFQATT, CDR2 SNEGSKA (reference sequence). As DNA, the CDR3 is TGCAGTGCGCCTAAGACAGGAGTTAACTACGAGCAGTACTTC. This translates into CSAPKTGVNYEQYF.

V usage is TRBV20-1 and J usage is TRBJ2-1; TRBD2 aligns across 10 bases. J lost 4 bases, V lost 1 base, and 4 bases had no gene match. CDR3 length: 15 residues. Germline CDR1 and CDR2: DFQATT and SNEGSKA (reference sequence). Written as DNA, the CDR3 is TGCAGTGCTAGAGTATCGACTAGCGGGTACAATGAGCAGTTCTTC. It translates to CSARVSTSGYNEQFF.

This clonotype turned up a few times. The gene calls are TRBV7-9 and TRBJ2-3, with D perhaps matching TRBD1 (5 bases). The V and J ends lost 5 bases and 5 bases respectively, with 14 bases between them. This CDR3 is built from 14 residues. Germline lookup yields CDR1 SEHNR and CDR2 FQNEAQ (reference sequence). The CDR3 DNA reads TGTGCCAGCAGCCCAACCAGGGCCGTAGATACGCAGTATTTT. Translation: CASSPTRAVDTQYF.

V and J are TRBV7-9 and TRBJ2-3; 7 bases are shared with TRBD2. Losses at the gene ends were 5 bases for V and 6 bases for J; bases not matched to a gene: 8. The CDR3 has 14 amino acids. Looked up from germline, CDR1 is SEHNR and CDR2 is FQNEAQ (reference sequence). The chain's CDR3 is CASSHRLALDTQYF. CDR3 in DNA: TGTGCCAGCAGCCATAGACTAGCCCTCGATACGCAGTATTTT.

The rearrangement uses TRBV27 and TRBJ2-5; D may be TRBD1 (5 bases). The CDR3 runs to 14 residues. V gave up 3 bases and J gave up 3 bases, with 11 bases separating them. Germline CDR1 and CDR2: MNHEY and SMNVEV (reference sequence). The CDR3 region has the DNA TGTGCCAGCAGTTTTTTTGGGGCAAAAGAGACCCAGTACTTC. This gives the protein CASSFFGAKETQYF.

A few counts support this clonotype. This chain uses TRBV2 with TRBJ2-4, with a possible D match to TRBD1 (6 bases). The CDR3 is 12 amino acids. Germline assignment: CDR1 SNHLY and CDR2 FYNNEI. With 6 bases removed from V and 13 bases from J, the gap between germline ends came to 16 bases. The CDR3, as DNA: TGTGCCAGCAGCCGGGACACAGGCCTCCAGTACTTC. Protein: CASSRDTGLQYF.

The chain combines TRBV11-2 with TRBJ2-2; 10 positions agree with TRBD2. V shed 5 bases, J shed 1 base, and the junction held 13 bases outside the gene matches. The germline V gene encodes CDR1 SGHAT and CDR2 FQNNGV. CDR3 length equals 19 residues. The chain's CDR3 is CASSRLVPRTSGNTGELFF. The CDR3 DNA is TGTGCCAGCAGCCGACTAGTGCCAAGGACTAGCGGGAACACCGGGGAGCTGTTTTTT.

The CDR3 protein is CASSTTSTAYNEQFF. Here the CDR3 DNA reads TGTGCCAGCAGCACAACAAGTACCGCCTACAATGAGCAGTTCTTC. V gene TRBV28 combines with J gene TRBJ2-1; unclear D gene. There are 15 residues in the CDR3. The germline gives CDR1 MDHEN, CDR2 SYDVKM. V was shortened by 6 bases and J by 2 bases, with 14 bases between the two germline ends.

This clonotype showed up just a few times. CDR3 amino acids: CASSQGSQHF. The DNA of the CDR3 is TGTGCCAGCAGCCAAGGGTCCCAGCATTTT. The chain is built from TRBV3-1 and TRBJ1-5; no definite D call. The CDR3 spans 10 residues. Germline values: CDR1 LGHDT, CDR2 YNNKEL (reference sequence). V dropped 1 base and J dropped 11 bases, with 3 bases sitting between them. The complete variable domain, with remaining parts taken from reference TRBV3-1 and TRBJ1-5, reads DTAVSQTPKYLVTQMGNDKSIKCEQNLGHDTMYWYKQDSKKFLKIMFSYNNKELIINETVPNRFSPKSPDKAHLNLHINSLELGDSAVYFCASSQGSQHFGDGTRLSIL.

For the CDR3, the DNA is TGTGCCAGCAGTGCTTCCGGGGGCAGCAATCAGCCCCAGCATTTT. Protein: CASSASGGSNQPQHF. V and J are TRBV25-1 and TRBJ1-5; a weak D match, TRBD1 (6 bases). The CDR3 contains 15 residues. The germline V gene encodes CDR1 MGHDK and CDR2 SYGVNS. V was pared by 4 bases and J by 1 base, with 11 bases between.

This clonotype was observed a few times. The rearrangement joins TRBV10-3 to TRBJ1-1; the match to TRBD1 covers 7 bases. CDR1 and CDR2 from the germline V gene are ENHRY and SYGVKD. The ends lost 10 bases at V and 4 bases at J; junction bases unmatched: 9. The CDR3 totals 13 residues. Here the CDR3 DNA reads TGTGCCACGGATGACAGGGCCGGCACTGAAGCTTTCTTT. It is translated as CATDDRAGTEAFF.

This clonotype was seen at least ten times. V gene TRBV12-3 or TRBV12-4 combines with J gene TRBJ2-7; TRBD2 agrees at 7 bases. The CDR3 loop spans 13 amino acids. After removal of 7 bases from V and 4 bases from J, the junction contained 7 bases not matched to a gene. DNA of the CDR3: TGTGCCAGCAACAGCGGGATTGGTTACGAGCAGTACTTC. This gives the protein CASNSGIGYEQYF.

The chain combines TRBV2 with TRBJ1-5, with TRBD1 matching over 8 bases. Trimming removed 5 bases from V and 7 bases from J; junction bases left unmatched: 10. Germline CDR1 reads SNHLY; CDR2 reads FYNNEI. This CDR3 has 15 residues. The CDR3 protein is CASSMGQGAVQPQHF. The CDR3 DNA reads as TGTGCCAGCAGTATGGGGCAGGGGGCTGTGCAGCCCCAGCATTTT.

The chain links TRBV7-2 to TRBJ1-5; D remains ambiguous. This CDR3 is 15 amino acids long. CDR1 is SGHTA, CDR2 FQGNSA, per germline. V lost 5 bases to trimming and J lost 3 bases, with 14 bases between them. The CDR3 spells CASSPPGGVNQPQHF. CDR3 DNA: TGTGCCAGCAGCCCGCCGGGCGGAGTCAATCAGCCCCAGCATTTT.

This clonotype was picked up many times. J is TRBJ2-1 and V is TRBV3-1; TRBD1 matches 9 bases. V gave up 2 bases and J gave up 7 bases; unmatched junction bases: 9. CDR3 length equals 16 residues. Germline values: CDR1 LGHDT, CDR2 YNNKEL (reference sequence). The CDR3 sequence is CASSQMGGQGSNEQFF. In DNA form, the CDR3 reads TGTGCCAGCAGCCAAATGGGGGGACAGGGATCGAATGAGCAGTTCTTC.

V gene TRBV11-3 combines with J gene TRBJ2-1, with D maybe TRBD1 (6 bases). The V end lost 0 bases, the J end lost 4 bases, and 13 bases lay between the germline ends. Germline loops: CDR1 SGHNT, CDR2 YENEEA. The CDR3 extends over 16 amino acids. The CDR3 region has the DNA TGTGCCAGCAGCTTAGAGGCCTGGGACACATACAATGAGCAGTTCTTC. Its protein is CASSLEAWDTYNEQFF.

This clonotype was observed a handful of times. The chain links TRBV9 to TRBJ2-1, with D unclear. This CDR3 contains 12 residues. Germline CDR1 is SGDLS and CDR2 is YYNGEE. V was trimmed by 0 bases and J by 8 bases, leaving 6 bases between them. The CDR3 protein is CASSVEGDEQFF. CDR3 bases: TGTGCCAGCAGCGTAGAGGGCGATGAGCAGTTCTTC.

The rearrangement joins TRBV5-1 to TRBJ2-6, with D perhaps TRBD2 (6 bases). The V end lost 2 bases, the J end lost 0 bases, and 12 bases lay between the germline ends. Germline V gene data show CDR1 as SGHRS and CDR2 as YFSETQ. The CDR3 extends over 17 amino acids. In nucleotides, the CDR3 is TGCGCCAGCAGCTTATGGAGGGGCCTCTCTGGGGCCAACGTCCTGACTTTC. It specifies CASSLWRGLSGANVLTF.